The rows below give T cell receptor beta chains drawn from one sample of a study of blood T cell repertoires in COVID-19. Clones were sequenced by immunoSEQ multiplex PCR, and TCRdb holds only the in-frame ones, with some missing. The sample consists of 150,000 to 200,000 clones, 85% to 95% of them appearing once. The sequencing sample was made of peripheral blood. All receptors come from a woman between 55 and 75 years old with COVID-19, enrolled during active disease. Each CDR3 is given without its conserved first and last residue. The order of the fields is V gene, J gene, CDR3 protein.

V: TRBV4-3; J: TRBJ2-7; CDR3: ASSRNRDTRYYEQY
V: TRBV10-3; J: TRBJ1-1; CDR3: ATHGGAEAF
V: TRBV18; J: TRBJ1-2; CDR3: ASSPGTGLPGYGYT
V: TRBV6-5; J: TRBJ2-7; CDR3: ASSQGPTYEQY
V: TRBV5-1; J: TRBJ1-5; CDR3: ASATGYNQPQH
V: TRBV19; J: TRBJ2-3; CDR3: ASTPSGASTDTQY
V: TRBV19; J: TRBJ1-6; CDR3: ASSNEVTNSPLH
V: TRBV7-8; J: TRBJ2-7; CDR3: ASTTQGKRYEQY
V: TRBV29-1; J: TRBJ1-1; CDR3: SVGGVGNTEAF
V: TRBV2; J: TRBJ1-2; CDR3: ASSPIPFNGYT
V: TRBV6-6; J: TRBJ1-2; CDR3: ASSYETGPIYGYT
V: TRBV11-2; J: TRBJ1-6; CDR3: ASSLDRGGWNSPLH
V: TRBV10-3; J: TRBJ1-2; CDR3: AIDSQGTGVYGYT
V: TRBV20-1; J: TRBJ2-1; CDR3: SASQGSSYNEQF
V: TRBV7-6; J: TRBJ2-7; CDR3: ASSAWTGGSHEQY
V: TRBV7-9; J: TRBJ2-2; CDR3: ASSGTSGGQNTGELF
V: TRBV3-1/TRBV3-2; J: TRBJ2-5; CDR3: ASSPGGVETQY
V: TRBV19; J: TRBJ2-5; CDR3: ASSSTGQETQY
V: TRBV20-1; J: TRBJ1-2; CDR3: SASPGNRGYT
V: TRBV7-9; J: TRBJ1-6; CDR3: ASTPGGGNNSPLH
V: TRBV11-2; J: TRBJ1-1; CDR3: ASSLYGIGEWNTEAF
V: TRBV18; J: TRBJ1-3; CDR3: ASSPQDRALSGNTIY
V: TRBV18; J: TRBJ2-1; CDR3: ASSPHRQGMGTQF
V: TRBV5-1; J: TRBJ2-2; CDR3: ASSLDRNTGELF
V: TRBV7-9; J: TRBJ1-1; CDR3: ASRPTGGRVAEAF
V: TRBV6-5; J: TRBJ1-5; CDR3: ASSSRQGGVAQH
V: TRBV29-1; J: TRBJ2-7; CDR3: SVEGSVAYEQY
V: TRBV7-2; J: TRBJ2-7; CDR3: ASSLDHRKSSYEQY
V: TRBV9; J: TRBJ1-6; CDR3: ASSDRTGTVNSPLH
V: TRBV27; J: TRBJ1-6; CDR3: ASSLNPGLRFNSPLH
V: TRBV7-9; J: TRBJ2-2; CDR3: ASSPAAGEAGELF
V: TRBV5-4; J: TRBJ2-7; CDR3: ASTRTGVRSEQY
V: TRBV4-2; J: TRBJ2-1; CDR3: ASSLQTGLAGNEQF
V: TRBV18; J: TRBJ1-5; CDR3: ASSPGQGTNQPQH
V: TRBV29-1; J: TRBJ2-5; CDR3: SVGGQGQETQY
V: TRBV4-3; J: TRBJ2-6; CDR3: ASSQDRTSGANVLT
V: TRBV6-6; J: TRBJ2-7; CDR3: ASSGAGNEQY
V: TRBV7-9; J: TRBJ2-7; CDR3: ASSLTGGQDYEQY
V: TRBV6-4; J: TRBJ2-1; CDR3: ASSDFPGYEQF
V: TRBV10-3; J: TRBJ1-1; CDR3: AISETRQGNTEAF
V: TRBV7-9; J: TRBJ1-5; CDR3: ASSLVGQGNQPQH
V: TRBV19; J: TRBJ1-1; CDR3: ASSIQGRNTEAF
V: TRBV19; J: TRBJ1-3; CDR3: ASSMETVSSGNTIY
V: TRBV4-3; J: TRBJ1-1; CDR3: ASSLNPTVFTEAF
V: TRBV6-2/TRBV6-3; J: TRBJ2-3; CDR3: ASSYGGATDTQY
V: TRBV7-9; J: TRBJ1-5; CDR3: ASSPGRRGFFQPQH
V: TRBV4-1; J: TRBJ2-5; CDR3: ASRRTGQETQY
V: TRBV5-1; J: TRBJ2-2; CDR3: ASSSSGQVNTGELF
V: TRBV7-2; J: TRBJ2-7; CDR3: ASSPVSHASYEQY
V: TRBV5-4; J: TRBJ2-5; CDR3: ASSLGGAETQY
V: TRBV19; J: TRBJ1-6; CDR3: ASTNLGVDSPLH